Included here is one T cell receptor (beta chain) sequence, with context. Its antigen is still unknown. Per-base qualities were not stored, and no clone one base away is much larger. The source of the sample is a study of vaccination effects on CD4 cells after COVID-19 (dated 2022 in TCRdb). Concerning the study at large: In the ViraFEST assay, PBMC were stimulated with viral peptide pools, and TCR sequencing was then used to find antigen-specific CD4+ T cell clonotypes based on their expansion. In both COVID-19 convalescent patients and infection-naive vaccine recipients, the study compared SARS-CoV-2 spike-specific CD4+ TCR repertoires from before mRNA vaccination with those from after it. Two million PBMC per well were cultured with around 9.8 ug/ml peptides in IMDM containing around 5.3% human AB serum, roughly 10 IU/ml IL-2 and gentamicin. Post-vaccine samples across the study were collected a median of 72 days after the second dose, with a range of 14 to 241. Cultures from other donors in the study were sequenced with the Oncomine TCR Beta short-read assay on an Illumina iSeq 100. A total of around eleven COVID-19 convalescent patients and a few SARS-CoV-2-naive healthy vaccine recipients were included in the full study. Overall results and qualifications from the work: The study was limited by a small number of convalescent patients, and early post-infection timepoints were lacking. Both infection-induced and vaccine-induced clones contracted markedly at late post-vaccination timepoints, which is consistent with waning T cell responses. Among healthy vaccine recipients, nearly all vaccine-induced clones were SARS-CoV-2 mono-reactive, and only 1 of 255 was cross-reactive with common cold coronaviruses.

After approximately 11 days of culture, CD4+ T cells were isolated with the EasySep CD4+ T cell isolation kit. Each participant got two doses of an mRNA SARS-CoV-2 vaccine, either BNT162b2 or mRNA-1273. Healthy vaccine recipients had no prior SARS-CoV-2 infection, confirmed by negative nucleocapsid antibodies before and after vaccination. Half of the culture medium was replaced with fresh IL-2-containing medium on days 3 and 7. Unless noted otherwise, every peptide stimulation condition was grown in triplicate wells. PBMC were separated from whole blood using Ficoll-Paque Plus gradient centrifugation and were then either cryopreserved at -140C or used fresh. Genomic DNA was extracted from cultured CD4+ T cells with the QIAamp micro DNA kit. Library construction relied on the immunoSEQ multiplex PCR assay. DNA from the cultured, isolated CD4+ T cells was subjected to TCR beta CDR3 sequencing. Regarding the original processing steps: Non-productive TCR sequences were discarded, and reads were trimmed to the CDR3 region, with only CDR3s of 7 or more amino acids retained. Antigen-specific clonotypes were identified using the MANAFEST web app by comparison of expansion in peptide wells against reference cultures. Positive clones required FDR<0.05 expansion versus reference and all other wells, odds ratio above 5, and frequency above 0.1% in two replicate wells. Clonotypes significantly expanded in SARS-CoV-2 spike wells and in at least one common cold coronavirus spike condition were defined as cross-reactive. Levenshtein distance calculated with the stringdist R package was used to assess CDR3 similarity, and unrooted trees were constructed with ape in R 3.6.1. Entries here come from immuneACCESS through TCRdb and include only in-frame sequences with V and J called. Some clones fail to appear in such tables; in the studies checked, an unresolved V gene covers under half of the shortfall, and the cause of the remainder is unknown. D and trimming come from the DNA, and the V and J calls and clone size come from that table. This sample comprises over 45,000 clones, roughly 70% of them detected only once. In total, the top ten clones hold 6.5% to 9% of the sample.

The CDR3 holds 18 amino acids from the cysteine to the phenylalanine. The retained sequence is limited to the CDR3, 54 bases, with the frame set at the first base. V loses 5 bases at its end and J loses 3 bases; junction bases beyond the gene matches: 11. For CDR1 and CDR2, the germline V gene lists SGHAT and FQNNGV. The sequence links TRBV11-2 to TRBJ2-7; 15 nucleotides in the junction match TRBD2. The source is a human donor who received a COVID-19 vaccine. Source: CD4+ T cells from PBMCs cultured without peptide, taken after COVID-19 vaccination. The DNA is TGTGCCAGCAGCCTCCGGACTAGCGGGAGGGCCCTCGTCTACGAGCAGTACTTC. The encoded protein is CASSLRTSGRALVYEQYF.